The text below deals with one T cell receptor beta chain. Followed over time, Seattle patients had been enrolled while infection was active. The data stem from a study of blood T cell repertoires in COVID-19. Germline lookup yields CDR1 MDHEN and CDR2 SYDVKM. V was clipped by 5 bases and J by 0 bases, with 17 bases between them. CDR3 length equals 18 residues. Clones were read by immunoSEQ multiplex PCR, and TCRdb kept only the in-frame ones, dropping some. The table has about 200,000 clones, 90% to 95% seen once; the top ten hold more than 0.7%. V and J are TRBV28 and TRBJ2-6, with D tentatively TRBD1 (5 bases). The source of this sequence is a man between 60 and 70 years old with COVID-19, enrolled during active disease. Sequencing was performed on peripheral blood. The CDR3 nucleotides are TGTGCCAGCAGTCCAAACAGGTTAACAGGCTCTGGGGCCAACGTCCTGACTTTC. This encodes CASSPNRLTGSGANVLTF.